A single sample gave rise to the 28 T cell receptor beta chains below, sequenced in a study of shared clonotypes between healthy human individuals. TCRdb's table, derived via immunoSEQ multiplex PCR, lists solely in-frame clones and lacks some. The sample lists roughly 1 million clones, about 75% occurring once. Material for sequencing was memory CD4+ T cells sorted from blood. The subset here: CD45RA-negative fraction. These receptors originate from a man in his late teens or twenties in good health.

The chain carries TRBV29-1 and TRBJ1-1; TRBD1 agrees at 8 bases. This CDR3 is built from 14 residues. Trimming took 2 bases from V and 1 from J; bases not matched to a gene: 3. In germline, CDR1 is SQVTM, CDR2 ANQGSEA. CDR3 DNA: TGCAGCGTTGAATGGGGACAGGCGAACACTGAAGCTTTCTTT. This encodes CSVEWGQANTEAFF. Complete variable domain (other parts from reference TRBV29-1 and TRBJ1-1): SAVISQKPSRDICQRGTSLTIQCQVDSQVTMMFWYRQQPGQSLTLIATANQGSEATYESGFVIDKFPISRPNLTFSTLTVSNMSPEDSSIYLCSVEWGQANTEAFFGQGTRLTVV.

The V call is TRBV10-2, the J call TRBJ2-3; D possibly corresponds to TRBD2 (6 bases). With 3 bases removed from V and 3 bases from J, the gap between germline ends came to 13 bases. This CDR3 contains 15 residues. Germline-derived CDR1 and CDR2 are WSHSY and SAAADI. CDR3 DNA: TGCGCCAGCAGTGAACGCGGGATTGGGACAGATACGCAGTATTTT. Translating it yields CASSERGIGTDTQYF.

This sequence joins TRBV29-1 and TRBJ2-5; the match to TRBD1 covers 8 bases. CDR1 is SQVTM, CDR2 ANQGSEA, per germline. The CDR3 runs to 14 residues. Losses at the gene ends were 4 bases for V and 2 bases for J; bases not matched to a gene: 6. For the CDR3, the DNA is TGCAGCGTTGGGAACAGGGGGTATCAAGAGACCCAGTACTTC. Translated: CSVGNRGYQETQYF.

A single count supports this clone. This may be a read error: a much more frequent sequence differs by one nucleotide. This specimen includes other DNA sequences encoding the same CDR3. CDR3 in amino acids: CASSGGTANSPLHF. The DNA of the CDR3 is TGTGCCAGCAGCGGCGGGACGGCTAATTCACCCCTCCACTTT. V and J are TRBV5-6 and TRBJ1-6, with a weak D call TRBD1 (5 bases). V dropped 4 bases and J dropped 6 bases, with 11 bases sitting between them. Per the germline V gene, CDR1 is SGHDT and CDR2 is YYEEEE. This CDR3 spans 14 amino acids. Full variable domain (remainder filled in from reference TRBV5-6 and TRBJ1-6): DAGVTQSPTHLIKTRGQQVTLRCSPKSGHDTVSWYQQALGQGPQFIFQYYEEEERQRGNFPDRFSGHQFPNYSSELNVNALLLGDSALYLCASSGGTANSPLHFGNGTRLTVT.

The J gene is TRBJ2-7, the V gene TRBV4-1, with 7 bases fitting TRBD2. This CDR3 spans 19 amino acids. The ends lost 0 bases at V and 5 bases at J; junction bases unmatched: 19. Germline loops: CDR1 MGHRA, CDR2 YSYEKL. Here the CDR3 DNA reads TGCGCCAGCAGCCAAGAACTCCCCTCAAACGGAGGGAGGGCCGACGAGCAGTACTTC. Amino acids: CASSQELPSNGGRADEQYF.

The J gene is TRBJ2-7, the V gene TRBV7-9; 7 bases are shared with TRBD1. V trimming: 5 bases; J trimming: 4 bases; junction bases outside the gene matches: 5. The CDR3 extends over 13 amino acids. CDR1 SEHNR and CDR2 FQNEAQ come from the germline V gene (reference sequence). The chain's CDR3 is CASSRDRKYEQYF. CDR3 coding DNA: TGTGCCAGCAGCCGGGACAGAAAATACGAGCAGTACTTC.

Comment on this clone: This CDR3 is also generated by other DNA sequences in the sample. The chain employs TRBV5-4 and TRBJ1-6; 9 positions match TRBD1. CDR3 length: 14 residues. Per germline, CDR1 SGHNT and CDR2 YYREEE (reference sequence). After removal of 4 bases from V and 7 bases from J, the junction contained 3 bases not matched to a gene. CDR3 DNA sequence: TGTGCCAGCAGCGTCGACAGGGGGAATTCACCCCTCCACTTT. Its protein product is CASSVDRGNSPLHF.

J is TRBJ1-2 and V is TRBV28; 7 nucleotides align to TRBD1. The junction had 10 bases not matched to a gene; V was cut back by 1 base and J by 2 bases. The germline V gene encodes CDR1 MDHEN and CDR2 SYDVKM. This CDR3 contains 17 residues. The CDR3 spells CASSLYWGTEFNYGYTF. CDR3 coding DNA: TGTGCCAGCAGTTTATATTGGGGGACAGAATTCAACTATGGCTACACCTTC.

V usage is TRBV29-1 and J usage is TRBJ1-1, with a tentative D call TRBD1 (6 bases). The germline CDR1 and CDR2 sequences are SQVTM and ANQGSEA. The CDR3 runs 13 residues. Trimming stripped 7 bases from V and 10 bases from J, with 22 bases between. CDR3 in DNA: TGCAGCGCCCGGTTAGGGGGGGGGCGCGGAGCTTTCTTT. Translated, it gives CSARLGGGRGAFF.

This chain uses TRBV10-3 with TRBJ2-7, with 7 bases that match TRBD2. V lost 2 bases to trimming and J lost 6 bases; unmatched junction nucleotides: 7. This CDR3 spans 14 amino acids. In germline, CDR1 is ENHRY, CDR2 SYGVKD. CDR3 DNA sequence: TGTGCCATCAGTGAGCCCGCCCTAGCGGCCGAGCAGTACTTC. It yields the protein CAISEPALAAEQYF.

This chain joins TRBV12-5 and TRBJ2-1; TRBD2 aligns across 7 bases. J was trimmed by 0 bases and V by 7 bases; bases with no gene match: 3. CDR1 LGHNT and CDR2 FRNRAP come from the germline V gene. The CDR3 sequence is 14 residues long. In nucleotides, the CDR3 is TGTGCTAGTGCCCGGACTAGCTCCTACAATGAGCAGTTCTTC. Residues: CASARTSSYNEQFF.

The V and J genes are TRBV7-2 and TRBJ1-4, with 7 bases that match TRBD1. V dropped 6 bases and J dropped 7; count of bases not matched to a gene: 11. Per the germline V gene, CDR1 is SGHTA and CDR2 is FQGNSA. CDR3 size: 15 residues. CDR3 residues: CASSTQGGGGEKLFF. CDR3 in DNA: TGTGCCAGCAGTACCCAAGGGGGCGGGGGTGAAAAACTGTTTTTT.

The chain uses TRBV9 and TRBJ2-1, with TRBD2 matching 8 bases. From germline, CDR1 is SGDLS and CDR2 YYNGEE. The CDR3 is 14 amino acids. Unmatched junction bases numbered 9, after V lost 7 bases and J lost 6 bases. The CDR3 region has the DNA TGTGCCAGCTCCGCGGGAGGCCGACTCAATGAGCAGTTCTTC. Translating it yields CASSAGGRLNEQFF. The whole variable domain, remainder taken from reference TRBV9 and TRBJ2-1, is DSGVTQTPKHLITATGQRVTLRCSPRSGDLSVYWYQQSLDQGLQFLIQYYNGEERAKGNILERFSAQQFPDLHSELNLSSLELGDSALYFCASSAGGRLNEQFFGPGTRLTVL.

This clone was counted only a few times. The chain recombines TRBV19 with TRBJ1-2; 7 positions agree with TRBD1. CDR1 LNHDA and CDR2 SQIVND come from the germline V gene (reference sequence). The J segment lost 2 bases and the V segment lost 7 bases, leaving 4 bases of the junction unmatched. CDR3 size: 13 residues. Written as DNA, the CDR3 is TGTGCCAGTAAAACGACAGGGAACTATGGCTACACCTTC. The encoded protein is CASKTTGNYGYTF. Full variable domain (rest looked up from reference TRBV19 and TRBJ1-2): DGGITQSPKYLFRKEGQNVTLSCEQNLNHDAMYWYRQDPGQGLRLIYYSQIVNDFQKGDIAEGYSVSREKKESFPLTVTSAQKNPTAFYLCASKTTGNYGYTFGSGTRLTVV.

The sample holds one count of this clone. V usage is TRBV11-2 and J usage is TRBJ2-1; 11 bases align to TRBD2. This CDR3 has 15 amino acids. The V and J ends lost 2 bases and 4 bases, in that order; junction bases with no gene match: 1. Germline CDR1 is SGHAT and CDR2 is FQNNGV. DNA for the CDR3: TGTGCCAGCAGCTTATCTAGCGGGAGGTACAATGAGCAGTTCTTC. Translating it yields CASSLSSGRYNEQFF. The complete variable domain, with remaining parts taken from reference TRBV11-2 and TRBJ2-1, reads EAGVAQSPRYKIIEKRQSVAFWCNPISGHATLYWYQQILGQGPKLLIQFQNNGVVDDSQLPKDRFSAERLKGVDSTLKIQPAKLEDSAVYLCASSLSSGRYNEQFFGPGTRLTVL.

The chain combines TRBV29-1 with TRBJ2-7; 10 positions agree with TRBD2. CDR3 length: 14 amino acids. The V and J ends lost 6 bases and 3 bases, in that order; junction bases with no gene match: 8. Germline V gene sequence: CDR1 SQVTM, CDR2 ANQGSEA. CDR3 DNA: TGCAGCGTACTAAGCGGGAGGGGACTCTACGAGCAGTACTTC. As protein: CSVLSGRGLYEQYF.

The chain uses TRBV10-2 and TRBJ1-1; weak D call: TRBD1 (6 bases). This CDR3 comprises 15 residues. V was clipped by 0 bases and J by 4 bases, with 12 bases between them. CDR1 and CDR2 (germline): WSHSY, SAAADI. CDR3 sequence (DNA): TGCGCCAGCAGTGAGTCGGGGGGGCTCGGCACTGAAGCTTTCTTT. Protein: CASSESGGLGTEAFF.

The chain is built from TRBV6-5 and TRBJ1-6; D is possibly TRBD1 (6 bases). Germline loops: CDR1 MNHEY, CDR2 SVGAGI. Trimming left V 8 bases short and J 4 bases short, with 12 bases between. This CDR3 contains 14 residues. The chain's CDR3 is CASGLQGYNSPLHF. Written as DNA, the CDR3 is TGTGCCAGCGGTCTACAGGGATATAATTCACCCCTCCACTTT.

The chain recombines TRBV20-1 with TRBJ2-3; D not resolved. V dropped 6 bases and J dropped 3 bases, with 4 bases sitting between them. Germline CDR1 DFQATT, CDR2 SNEGSKA (reference sequence). This CDR3 is built from 10 residues. In DNA form, the CDR3 reads TGCAGTGCGTGGACAGATACGCAGTATTTT. Its protein is CSAWTDTQYF.

The gene calls are TRBV6-1 and TRBJ1-1; no firm D call. Germline CDR1 is MNHNS and CDR2 is SASEGT. The V end was cut by 4 bases, the J end by 7 bases, with 13 bases between. This CDR3 is built from 13 residues. The CDR3: CASSVQSGIEAFF. DNA for the CDR3: TGTGCCAGCAGTGTACAGTCCGGAATTGAAGCTTTCTTT.

Notes on this clone: A much larger clone lies a single base off, so this may be a read error. The same CDR3 is also encoded by other DNA sequences in this sample. The chain links TRBV19 to TRBJ2-7; 10 nucleotides align to TRBD1. Germline loops: CDR1 LNHDA, CDR2 SQIVND (reference sequence). The V and J ends lost 9 bases and 3 bases, in that order; junction bases with no gene match: 2. The CDR3 extends over 12 amino acids. The CDR3, as DNA: TGTGCCAGCGGACAGGGGGGCTACGAGCAGTACTTC. The encoded protein is CASGQGGYEQYF. The variable domain in full, completed from reference TRBV19 and TRBJ2-7, reads DGGITQSPKYLFRKEGQNVTLSCEQNLNHDAMYWYRQDPGQGLRLIYYSQIVNDFQKGDIAEGYSVSREKKESFPLTVTSAQKNPTAFYLCASGQGGYEQYFGPGTRLTVT.

This chain uses TRBV10-1 with TRBJ2-1; D not resolved. Per the germline V gene, CDR1 is WNHNN and CDR2 is SYGVQD (reference sequence). Trimming left V 3 bases short and J 11 bases short, with 14 bases between. The CDR3 covers 13 residues. The CDR3: CASSDGPEMKQFF. The CDR3 region has the DNA TGCGCCAGCAGTGATGGACCTGAAATGAAGCAGTTCTTC.

In this sample, this clone turned up many times. This chain joins TRBV15 and TRBJ1-2; 8 nucleotides line up with TRBD1. The trim removed 3 bases at V and 4 bases at J, leaving 7 bases unmatched. The CDR3 spans 15 residues. The V gene's germline CDR1 is LNHNV and CDR2 YYDKDF (reference sequence). For the CDR3, the DNA is TGTGCCACCAGCAGTGACGGACAGGGAATCTATGGCTACACCTTC. It codes for CATSSDGQGIYGYTF.

This chain connects TRBV16 to TRBJ2-2; TRBD1 might be the D (6 bases). The CDR3 length is 18 residues. CDR1 is KGHSY and CDR2 is FQNENV in the germline V gene. Trimming removed 0 bases at V and 0 bases at J, with 14 bases between. CDR3 in DNA: TGTGCCAGCAGCCAATCGGATAAACAGGGAACGAACACCGGGGAGCTGTTTTTT. It codes for CASSQSDKQGTNTGELFF.

This clone was counted between two and nine times. The CDR3 DNA follows: TGTGCCAGCCAGAGGGCCCTCACTAACTATGGCTACACCTTC. It yields the protein CASQRALTNYGYTF. The chain carries TRBV19 and TRBJ1-2; no clear D. The V gene's germline CDR1 is LNHDA and CDR2 SQIVND (reference sequence). With 9 bases removed from V and 0 bases from J, the gap between germline ends came to 14 bases. The length of the CDR3 is 14 residues.

V and J are TRBV4-3 and TRBJ1-4; the D is unclear. Germline V gives CDR1 LGHNA, CDR2 YSLEER. The V gene lost 1 base and the J gene lost 0 bases, with 12 bases spanning the gap. The CDR3 length is 17 residues. CDR3 in DNA: TGCGCCAGCAGCCAAGTATGGGCTGCTGCAACTAATGAAAAACTGTTTTTT. This gives the protein CASSQVWAAATNEKLFF.

This clone has only one observation. The CDR3 DNA sequence: TGCAGCGTTGGGTTTATAGATACGCAGTATTTT. Protein product: CSVGFIDTQYF. The chain links TRBV29-1 to TRBJ2-3; D unclear. V was pared by 4 bases and J by 5 bases, with 7 bases between. Germline V gene data show CDR1 as SQVTM and CDR2 as ANQGSEA. The CDR3 spans 11 residues.

This clone was seen only once. Within the sample, other DNA sequences also encode this same CDR3. The chain joins TRBV6-6 to TRBJ2-5; D is possibly TRBD1 (7 bases). The CDR3 totals 11 residues. V was pared by 6 bases and J by 8 bases, with 10 bases between. Germline assignment: CDR1 MNHNY and CDR2 SVGAGI (reference sequence). The CDR3 loop is CASSQGGTQYF. Here the CDR3 DNA reads TGTGCCAGCAGCCAGGGGGGAACCCAGTACTTC.